Below, 8 T cell receptor beta chains from the same sample are listed, as sequenced in a study of cytomegalovirus exposure and HLA in healthy donors. Primers for the PCR totalled 60 Vbeta and 13 Jbeta. Assay used: immunoSEQ multiplex PCR; TCRdb lists only in-frame clones, some missing. The table lists some 110,000 clones, 79% of them singletons. Sequencing was carried out using PBMCs. The receptors stem from a man aged 25-40 years in good health and CMV-seropositive.

A note on this clone: One junction end disagrees with the germline gene, perhaps due to a read error. This chain links TRBV7-9 with TRBJ2-2; D gene uncertain. Germline V gene data show CDR1 as SEHNR and CDR2 as FQNEAQ (reference sequence). The CDR3 is 12 residues long. In nucleotides, the CDR3 is TGTTCCAGCAGCCTAAACACCGGGGAGCTGTTTTTT. Its translation is CSSSLNTGELFF.

This clone has more than one count but fewer than ten. This chain uses TRBV25-1 with TRBJ2-7, with 8 bases lining up with TRBD1. V dropped 1 base and J dropped 5; count of bases not matched to a gene: 4. CDR1 MGHDK and CDR2 SYGVNS come from the germline V gene. This CDR3 comprises 14 residues. In nucleotides, the CDR3 is TGTGCCAGCAGTGAATGGGAGACAGGGGACGAGCAGTACTTC. This codes for CASSEWETGDEQYF.

The sample holds one count of this clone. The rearrangement links TRBV5-1 to TRBJ2-5; tentative D call: TRBD1 (6 bases). The V gene lost 10 bases and the J gene lost 5 bases, with 12 bases spanning the gap. Germline V lookup: CDR1 SGHRS, CDR2 YFSETQ. The CDR3 extends over 11 amino acids. The CDR3 nucleotides are TGCGCCCGAGGGGGTGGCGAGACCCAGTACTTC. Protein: CARGGGETQYF.

This chain joins TRBV7-6 and TRBJ2-7, with 10 positions matching TRBD2. Trimming removed 1 base from V and 3 bases from J; junction bases left unmatched: 3. This CDR3 region has 15 residues. Germline values: CDR1 SGHVS, CDR2 FNYEAQ. The CDR3 DNA reads as TGTGCCAGCAGCTTAGGGTCTAGCGGGGGCTACGAGCAGTACTTC. Residues: CASSLGSSGGYEQYF.

This clone was recorded only once. V and J are TRBV23-1 and TRBJ2-4; 13 bases fit TRBD2. TRBV23-1 has ORF status, its function being uncertain. The CDR3 is made up of 19 amino acids. Losses at the gene ends were 0 bases for V and 9 bases for J; bases not matched to a gene: 14. CDR3 residues: CASSQSHTSGGAFISIQYF. The CDR3 DNA reads as TGCGCCAGCAGTCAATCCCACACTAGCGGGGGGGCCTTTATCAGCATTCAGTACTTC.

The rearrangement links TRBV6-1 to TRBJ1-5, with D maybe TRBD1 (5 bases). V was clipped by 5 bases and J by 11 bases, with 13 bases between them. Germline CDR1 MNHNS, CDR2 SASEGT. The CDR3 spans 12 residues. The CDR3 nucleotides read TGTGCCAGCAGTACACAGGTAACGGCCCAGCATTTT. The encoded protein is CASSTQVTAQHF.

The chain recombines TRBV28 with TRBJ2-7; a possible D gene is TRBD1 (5 bases). Germline V gene data show CDR1 as MDHEN and CDR2 as SYDVKM. The V end was cut by 4 bases, the J end by 0 bases, with 13 bases between. The CDR3 length is 15 residues. CDR3 amino acids: CASSSIDRSSYEQYF. CDR3 coding DNA: TGTGCCAGCAGTTCAATAGACAGATCCTCCTACGAGCAGTACTTC.

J is TRBJ2-7 and V is TRBV18, with D tentatively TRBD1 (6 bases). Germline V CDR1 and CDR2: KGHSH, LQKENI. With 3 bases removed from V and 6 bases from J, the gap between germline ends came to 15 bases. CDR3 size: 14 residues. CDR3 region: CASSPVGQTGEQYF. The CDR3 region has the DNA TGTGCCAGCTCACCCGTTGGACAGACAGGCGAGCAGTACTTC.